The sequence of this T cell receptor beta chain was determined in a study of glioma-infiltrating T cells. Study-level results: Above-expected tissue-blood divergence occurred in all gliomas, most in low-grade ones. Very few CDR3 sequences were shared between tissue and blood.

Amplification of TCR alpha and beta CDR3 regions from RNA used iRepertoire nested multiplex PCR. Tissue mRNA or PBMC total RNA, roughly 90-400 ng, went into one-step reverse transcription and amplification. TCRdb reprocessed the multiplex PCR reads with MiXCR, giving one entry per CDR3 protein. The sample comprises around 190,000 distinct CDR3 sequences, around 32% of which are singletons, and over 20% rests with the top ten. The CDR3 is 13 residues long. Per the germline V gene, CDR1 is MGHDK and CDR2 is SYGVNS. Notes on this clonotype: The antigen is unknown.

The rearrangement links TRBV25-1 to TRBJ1-1; D call uncertain. Sequenced sample: glioma tissue, nonneoplastic brain tissue, or PBMCs (not recorded which). This sequence originates from a human donor with low-grade glioma or glioblastoma, undergoing nonglioma brain surgery, or in good health (not recorded which). The chain's CDR3 is CAGSEYSRSEAFF. The CDR3 DNA sequence: TGTGCAGGCAGTGAATACTCCAGAAGTGAAGCTTTCTTT. The whole variable domain, filled in from reference TRBV25-1 and TRBJ1-1, reads EADIYQTPRYLVIGTGKKITLECSQTMGHDKMYWYQQDPGMELHLIHYSYGVNSTEKGDLSSESTVSRIRTEHFPLTLESARPSHTSQYLCAGSEYSRSEAFFGQGTRLTVV.